Following are 14 T cell receptor beta chains from one sample sequenced in a study of early T cells in non-severe SARS-CoV-2 infection (dated by TCRdb to the early 2020s). The library was obtained by 5' RACE. TCRdb lists the instrument as NextSeq 500. TCRdb trimmed public reads at Q25 via fastp, called clones via MiXCR and kept in-frame beta chains. Identical CDR3 proteins give one entry, which carries the most common genes and DNA. This sample holds about 110,000 distinct CDR3 sequences; around 10% were observed only once. In total, the top ten clones hold 3% to 3.5% of the sample. Material for sequencing was whole blood. All receptors derive from an adult who was a healthcare worker with PCR-confirmed SARS-CoV-2 infection or an uninfected control (not recorded which).

This clonotype was found a few times. The chain has TRBV3-1 and TRBJ2-3; D perhaps matches TRBD2 (5 bases). Germline loops: CDR1 LGHDT, CDR2 YNNKEL (reference sequence). The CDR3 is 16 amino acids. V was clipped by 5 bases and J by 0 bases, with 15 bases between them. The chain's CDR3 is CASSSRAATSTDTQYF. The CDR3 DNA sequence: TGTGCCAGCAGCTCGCGGGCCGCAACAAGCACAGATACGCAGTATTTT.

V usage is TRBV9 and J usage is TRBJ1-6; possible D gene TRBD1, 6 bases. Germline V lookup: CDR1 SGDLS, CDR2 YYNGEE. CDR3 length: 15 amino acids. The V end was cut by 3 bases, the J end by 3 bases, with 10 bases between. CDR3 DNA: TGTGCCAGCAGCGGGACAGCCATCTATAATTCACCCCTCCACTTT. It yields the protein CASSGTAIYNSPLHF.

The chain links TRBV29-1 to TRBJ1-2, with 10 bases aligning to TRBD1. Germline V gene sequence: CDR1 SQVTM, CDR2 ANQGSEA. Germline trimming cut 1 base from V and 3 bases from J; bases unmatched to any gene: 5. The CDR3 contains 15 residues. The CDR3 sequence: CSVEGGTGADYGYTF. Here the CDR3 DNA reads TGCAGCGTTGAAGGAGGGACAGGGGCAGACTATGGCTACACCTTC.

This clonotype turned up a few times. This chain connects TRBV12-3 or TRBV12-4 to TRBJ1-4; TRBD1 is a possible D gene (5 bases). The CDR3 extends over 16 amino acids. V lost 6 bases and J lost 6, with 20 bases in between. CDR3 amino acids: CASRTPGYGEDEKLFF. CDR3 bases: TGTGCCAGCAGGACCCCAGGGTACGGGGAGGATGAAAAACTGTTTTTT.

This chain joins TRBV9 and TRBJ2-3; D is unclear. This CDR3 has 13 amino acids. V was pared by 6 bases and J by 2 bases, with 10 bases between. CDR1 and CDR2 from the germline V gene are SGDLS and YYNGEE. The CDR3 sequence is CASNAGSTDTQYF. CDR3 bases: TGTGCCAGCAACGCCGGGTCCACAGATACGCAGTATTTT.

V is TRBV20-1 and J is TRBJ2-3; D gene ambiguous. The CDR3 runs 13 residues. V lost 6 bases, J lost 0 bases, and 10 bases lay in between. CDR1 DFQATT and CDR2 SNEGSKA come from the germline V gene (reference sequence). CDR3 in amino acids: CSAPPSSTDTQYF. The CDR3 region has the DNA TGCAGTGCGCCCCCCTCCAGCACAGATACGCAGTATTTT.

V and J are TRBV11-2 and TRBJ2-1; D tentatively fits TRBD1 or TRBD2 (5 bases each). The germline V gene has CDR1 SGHAT and CDR2 FQNNGV. The CDR3 has 16 residues. The germline V and J ends were trimmed by 5 bases and 4 bases, with 18 bases remaining between them. CDR3 loop: CASSPRQGVSYNEQFF. CDR3 coding DNA: TGTGCCAGCAGCCCCCGTCAGGGAGTTTCATACAATGAGCAGTTCTTC.

This clonotype has a count of ten or more. This chain links TRBV10-3 with TRBJ2-7, with 13 bases lining up with TRBD2. Germline loops: CDR1 ENHRY, CDR2 SYGVKD. V shed 0 bases and J 2 bases; nucleotides not matched to a gene: 7. CDR3 length equals 18 residues. The CDR3: CAISESSGGTSGTYEQYF. CDR3 sequence (DNA): TGTGCCATCAGTGAGTCGTCGGGGGGGACTAGCGGGACCTACGAGCAGTACTTC.

This clonotype was seen more than once but under ten times. This rearrangement joins TRBV20-1 to TRBJ2-7; D perhaps matches TRBD2 (5 bases). Trimming removed 6 bases from V and 5 bases from J, with 17 bases in between. Germline values: CDR1 DFQATT, CDR2 SNEGSKA (reference sequence). The CDR3 has 13 residues. The CDR3 reads CSADETGMHEQYF. The CDR3 bases are TGCAGTGCGGACGAAACGGGGATGCACGAGCAGTACTTC.

This clonotype was counted many times. The CDR3: CASSSPEQGFVEQYF. CDR3 DNA: TGTGCCAGCTCCTCCCCGGAACAGGGATTCGTCGAGCAGTACTTC. The chain joins TRBV18 to TRBJ2-7; D perhaps matches TRBD1 (6 bases). CDR1 is KGHSH and CDR2 is LQKENI in the germline V gene. The CDR3 totals 15 residues. Trimming took 6 bases from V and 6 from J, leaving 21 bases between them.

This clonotype came up a few times. V gene TRBV10-3 combines with J gene TRBJ1-6, with TRBD1 as a possible D gene (5 bases). Germline CDR1 ENHRY, CDR2 SYGVKD. The CDR3 totals 16 residues. Trimming took 3 bases from V and 4 from J, leaving 13 bases between them. Written as DNA, the CDR3 is TGTGCCATCAGTGAACTGGGGCTGGGATATAATTCACCCCTCCACTTT. Translation gives CAISELGLGYNSPLHF.

This chain links TRBV19 with TRBJ1-5; a possible D gene is TRBD1 (5 bases). V lost 5 bases to trimming and J lost 5 bases, with 10 bases between them. The germline V gene has CDR1 LNHDA and CDR2 SQIVND (reference sequence). The CDR3 loop spans 13 amino acids. The CDR3 reads CASSPTGYQPQHF. DNA of the CDR3: TGTGCCAGTAGTCCCACAGGTTATCAGCCCCAGCATTTT.

This clonotype was seen only a few times. The chain employs TRBV29-1 and TRBJ2-1, with D perhaps matching TRBD1 (5 bases). Germline V gene sequence: CDR1 SQVTM, CDR2 ANQGSEA. V lost 1 base and J 2 bases, leaving 9 bases between the germline ends. The CDR3 contains 14 residues. The CDR3 DNA reads TGCAGCGTTGAAGGGGGCAGGACCTACAATGAGCAGTTCTTC. Its translation is CSVEGGRTYNEQFF.

In its sample, this clonotype was seen a few times. V is TRBV20-1 and J is TRBJ2-7; TRBD1 might be the D (7 bases). The length of the CDR3 is 15 residues. Germline lookup yields CDR1 DFQATT and CDR2 SNEGSKA (reference sequence). V shed 4 bases and J shed 7 bases, with 23 bases lying between them. CDR3 amino acids: CSAKDRNRLVWEQYF. The DNA of the CDR3 is TGCAGTGCTAAGGACAGGAACCGACTAGTATGGGAGCAGTACTTC.